The source of this T cell receptor beta chain is a study of CD8+CD57+ T cells in acquired aplastic anemia. The overall study: Recorded DNA amounts for sorted CD4+ and CD8+ cells had an average of 3.2 ug.

Genomic DNA acted as the template from which TCR beta VDJ combination and CDR3 sequence profiling were carried out. A single record per CDR3 protein comes from TCRdb applying MiXCR to the reads. This sample has approximately 180,000 distinct CDR3 sequences, with 40% to 50% found just once. All patients picked for sequencing had shown, by flow cytometry, an expansion of CD8+CD57+ cells. V lost 6 bases to trimming and J lost 7 bases; unmatched junction nucleotides: 11. Germline CDR1 reads MGHDK; CDR2 reads SYGVNS. The CDR3 extends over 15 amino acids. Specimen: sorted CD4+, CD8+, or CD8+CD57+ T cells (not recorded which) from PBMCs. The sequence derives from a human donor with aplastic anemia. V usage is TRBV25-1 and J usage is TRBJ1-3, with TRBD1 identical over 8 bases. CDR3 sequence (DNA): TGTGCCAGCAGCTCCGGACAGGGACTTATGAACACCATATATTTT. Amino acid sequence: CASSSGQGLMNTIYF.